This T cell receptor (beta chain) was profiled in a study of blood T cell repertoires in COVID-19. Study as a whole: T cells, B-cell-depleted T cells, or PBMCs provided the cDNA or gDNA that served as material.

Original methodology: The assay estimated nucleated cells by amplifying reference gene primers. Clones were read by immunoSEQ multiplex PCR, and TCRdb kept only the in-frame ones, dropping some. That table is the source of V, J and clone size, and D and trimming were worked out from the DNA. This table holds 250,000 to 350,000 clones, 87% found once. V lost 0 bases and J lost 6, with 5 bases in between. The CDR3 extends over 13 amino acids. Germline assignment: CDR1 MGHRA and CDR2 YSYEKL. This receptor was taken from a woman aged 45 to 65 who had recovered from COVID-19. The sequenced sample was peripheral blood. This rearrangement joins TRBV4-1 to TRBJ2-2; D is unclear. The CDR3 loop reads CASSQDTAGELFF. CDR3 nucleotide sequence: TGCGCCAGCAGCCAAGATACGGCCGGGGAGCTGTTTTTT.